There are a few counts of the clone carrying this TCR delta chain. This sample was taken from a study of gamma-delta T cells after stem cell transplantation. Germline V gene sequence: CDR1 GEAIGNYY, CDR2 EKD. V was clipped by 3 bases and J by 0 bases; unmatched bases: 10. The length of the CDR3 is 18 residues. TCRdb re-identified clones in the RT-PCR reads via CATT. The sample lists about 2,300 delta-chain clones; 2.5% to 3% were seen once. J is TRDJ1 and V is TRDV2; TRDD3 agrees at 12 bases. The material sequenced was gamma-delta T cells. The clonotype was recovered from a human donor. It is not recorded whose cells these are; they may come from a transplant donor. The CDR3 loop reads CACDALLGDTWYTDKLIF. The CDR3 nucleotides are TGTGCCTGTGACGCCTTACTGGGGGATACATGGTACACCGATAAACTCATCTTT.